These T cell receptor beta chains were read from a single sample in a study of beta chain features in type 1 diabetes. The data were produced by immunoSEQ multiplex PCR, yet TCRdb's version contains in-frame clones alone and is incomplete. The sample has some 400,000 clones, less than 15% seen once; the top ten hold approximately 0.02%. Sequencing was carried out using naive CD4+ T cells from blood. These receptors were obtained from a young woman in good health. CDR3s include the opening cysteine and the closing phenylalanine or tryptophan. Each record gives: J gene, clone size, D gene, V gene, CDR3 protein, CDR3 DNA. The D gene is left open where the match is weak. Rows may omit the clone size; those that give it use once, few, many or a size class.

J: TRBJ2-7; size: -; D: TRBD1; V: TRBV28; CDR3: CASSPGQAKYEQYF; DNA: TGTGCCAGCAGCCCGGGACAGGCGAAATACGAGCAGTACTTC
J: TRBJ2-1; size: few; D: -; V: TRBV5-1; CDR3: CASRFQGEAEQFF; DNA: TGCGCCAGCAGATTTCAGGGGGAGGCCGAGCAGTTCTTC
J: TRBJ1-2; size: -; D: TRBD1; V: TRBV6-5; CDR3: CASSYTTGIGYTF; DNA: TGTGCCAGCAGTTACACGACAGGGATCGGCTACACCTTC
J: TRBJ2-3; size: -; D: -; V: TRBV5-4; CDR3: CASSFNREPGNTQYF; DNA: TGTGCCAGCAGCTTTAATCGGGAACCTGGAAATACGCAGTATTTT
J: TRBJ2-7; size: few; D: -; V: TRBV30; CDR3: CAWVSSYEQYF; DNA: TGTGCCTGGGTCAGCTCCTACGAGCAGTACTTC
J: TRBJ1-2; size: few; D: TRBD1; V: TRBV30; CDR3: CAWSVAGTGNYGYTF; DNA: TGTGCCTGGAGTGTCGCCGGGACAGGGAACTATGGCTACACCTTC
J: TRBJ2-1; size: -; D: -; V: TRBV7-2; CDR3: CASSKRQTSYNEQFF; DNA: TGTGCCAGCAGCAAGCGGCAGACCTCCTACAATGAGCAGTTCTTC
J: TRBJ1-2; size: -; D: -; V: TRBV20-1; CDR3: CSATPHYGYTF; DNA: TGCAGTGCCACACCCCACTATGGCTACACCTTC
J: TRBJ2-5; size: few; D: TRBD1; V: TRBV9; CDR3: CASSVGRTGVETQYF; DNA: TGTGCCAGCAGCGTAGGACGGACAGGGGTAGAGACCCAGTACTTC
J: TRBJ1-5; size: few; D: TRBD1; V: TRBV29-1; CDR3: CSVTTGLDQPQHF; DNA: TGCAGCGTTACGACAGGGCTTGATCAGCCCCAGCATTTT
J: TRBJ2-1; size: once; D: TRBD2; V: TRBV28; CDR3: CASSYLRTSGYNEQFF; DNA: TGTGCCAGCAGCTATCTCCGGACTAGCGGTTACAATGAGCAGTTCTTC
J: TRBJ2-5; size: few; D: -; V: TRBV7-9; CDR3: CASSLIAGQAETQYF; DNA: TGTGCCAGCAGCTTAATTGCGGGTCAGGCAGAGACCCAGTACTTC
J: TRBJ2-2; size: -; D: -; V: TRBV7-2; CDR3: CASSQGGGGTGELFF; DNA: TGTGCCAGCAGCCAAGGGGGGGGTGGCACCGGGGAGCTGTTTTTT
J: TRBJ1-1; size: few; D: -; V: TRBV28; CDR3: CASRPSRLTEAFF; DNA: TGTGCCAGCAGGCCGTCCAGACTCACTGAAGCTTTCTTT
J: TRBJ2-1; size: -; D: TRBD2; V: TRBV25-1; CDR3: CASSSRTSAVYNEQFF; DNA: TGTGCCAGCAGTTCCCGGACTAGTGCAGTCTACAATGAGCAGTTCTTC
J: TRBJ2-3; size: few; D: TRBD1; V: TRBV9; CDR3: CASSAFPGQVSDTQYF; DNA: TGTGCCAGCAGCGCCTTTCCGGGACAGGTATCAGATACGCAGTATTTT
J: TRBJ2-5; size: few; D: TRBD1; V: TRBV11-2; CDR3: CASTTGGDRGRITQYF; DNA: TGTGCCAGCACCACAGGCGGGGACAGGGGGCGAATAACCCAGTACTTC
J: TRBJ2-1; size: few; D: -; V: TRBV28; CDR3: CASSEDKPLYNEQFF; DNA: TGTGCCAGCAGCGAGGACAAACCGCTCTACAATGAGCAGTTCTTC
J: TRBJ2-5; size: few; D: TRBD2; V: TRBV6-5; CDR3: CASSFHSGRLQETQYF; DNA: TGTGCCAGCAGTTTCCACAGCGGGAGGTTACAAGAGACCCAGTACTTC
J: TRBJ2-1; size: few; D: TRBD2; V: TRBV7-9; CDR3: CASSRTIGLAGGINEQFF; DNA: TGTGCCAGCAGCCGAACGATAGGGCTAGCGGGAGGGATCAATGAGCAGTTCTTC
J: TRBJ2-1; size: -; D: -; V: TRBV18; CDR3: CASSLGEVPYNEQFF; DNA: TGTGCCAGCTCACTTGGGGAGGTACCCTACAATGAGCAGTTCTTC
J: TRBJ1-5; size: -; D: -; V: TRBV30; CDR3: CAWSSPTGYSNQPQHF; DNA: TGTGCCTGGAGTTCCCCGACGGGGTATAGCAATCAGCCCCAGCATTTT